A single sample gave rise to the 30 T cell receptor beta chains below, sequenced in a study of blood T cells in healthy people across ages. Using a J-beta primer mix together with a sample-barcoded 5' primer, a second PCR was run for roughly 7 to 11 cycles. TCRdb re-derived calls from the 5' RACE reads in MiXCR, one entry per CDR3 protein. The sample contains around 780,000 distinct CDR3 sequences, more than 55% of which appear only once. Specimen: blood. The source is a middle-aged man in good health.

This clonotype turned up a few times. This chain joins TRBV7-2 and TRBJ2-5; 8 bases agree with TRBD2. J lost 4 bases, V lost 2 bases, and 9 bases had no gene match. The V gene's germline CDR1 is SGHTA and CDR2 FQGNSA. This CDR3 is built from 16 residues. In nucleotides, the CDR3 is TGTGCCAGCAGCTTACAAAGCGGGGGTTGGGCAGAGACCCAGTACTTC. It specifies CASSLQSGGWAETQYF. The entire variable domain, with the rest obtained from reference TRBV7-2 and TRBJ2-5, is as follows: GAGVSQSPSNKVTEKGKDVELRCDPISGHTALYWYRQSLGQGLEFLIYFQGNSAPDKSGLPSDRFSAERTGGSVSTLTIQRTQQEDSAVYLCASSLQSGGWAETQYFGPGTRLLVL.

The CDR3 here is CASSATTSDTQYF. The CDR3 nucleotides are TGTGCCAGCAGTGCAACTACCTCAGATACGCAGTATTTT. The rearrangement joins TRBV27 to TRBJ2-3; the D is unclear. CDR1 is MNHEY and CDR2 is SMNVEV in the germline V gene (reference sequence). V shed 5 bases and J shed 4 bases, with 10 bases lying between them. The CDR3 consists of 13 residues.

V is TRBV20-1 and J is TRBJ1-1, with D unresolved. The germline V and J ends were trimmed by 1 base and 5 bases, with 8 bases remaining between them. The CDR3 contains 12 residues. The V gene's germline CDR1 is DFQATT and CDR2 SNEGSKA (reference sequence). CDR3 sequence reads: CSARVQATEAFF. In DNA, the CDR3 is TGCAGTGCTAGAGTTCAAGCGACTGAAGCTTTCTTT.

This clonotype was seen more than once but under ten times. The CDR3 protein is CASSQPRTGGRETQYF. CDR3 DNA sequence: TGCGCCAGCAGCCAGCCTAGGACAGGGGGCAGGGAGACCCAGTACTTC. The chain uses TRBV4-1 and TRBJ2-5; 11 nucleotides agree with TRBD1. Germline V gene sequence: CDR1 MGHRA, CDR2 YSYEKL. This CDR3 has 16 amino acids. The trim removed 3 bases at V and 5 bases at J, leaving 8 bases unmatched.

This clonotype appeared a single time. The CDR3 bases are TGCGCCAGCAGCCACGAGGGACCTGTGGCGGGCGAGCAGTACTTC. Its protein is CASSHEGPVAGEQYF. The chain is built from TRBV4-1 and TRBJ2-5; tentatively, D is TRBD1 or TRBD2 (5 bases each). TRBJ2-7 explains the end of the DNA better; the J call may be wrong. The germline CDR1 and CDR2 sequences are MGHRA and YSYEKL. CDR3 length: 15 amino acids.

The table lists this clonotype with a few counts. CDR3 DNA sequence: TGTGCCAGCAGCTTCTCCGGGGGGACCTACGAGCAGTACTTC. Translation: CASSFSGGTYEQYF. The rearrangement joins TRBV7-2 to TRBJ2-7; 7 bases map to TRBD2. The V gene end was trimmed by 3 bases and the J gene end by 2 bases; junction bases not matched to a gene: 4. The CDR3 is 14 amino acids. Germline V gives CDR1 SGHTA, CDR2 FQGNSA.

The V call is TRBV3-1, the J call TRBJ2-1; 8 positions match TRBD2. The CDR3 sequence is 15 residues long. V lost 1 base and J lost 3; bases outside the gene matches: 2. Germline CDR1 LGHDT, CDR2 YNNKEL (reference sequence). CDR3 sequence (DNA): TGTGCCAGCAGCCAAGGACTAGCGTACTACAATGAGCAGTTCTTC. Translating gives CASSQGLAYYNEQFF.

This clonotype was counted between two and nine times. The rearrangement links TRBV3-1 to TRBJ2-7; 10 bases fit TRBD1. The CDR3 is 14 amino acids. The V segment lost 4 bases and the J segment 7 bases; nucleotides outside the gene matches: 7. Germline assignment: CDR1 LGHDT and CDR2 YNNKEL (reference sequence). CDR3 in amino acids: CASSPGTGAKEQYF. The CDR3 DNA reads TGTGCCAGCAGCCCCGGGACAGGGGCGAAAGAGCAGTACTTC.

The rearrangement uses TRBV5-1 and TRBJ1-2; no clear D gene. CDR1 is SGHRS and CDR2 is YFSETQ in the germline V gene. The CDR3 spans 15 residues. V was clipped by 0 bases and J by 4 bases, with 13 bases between them. The CDR3 bases are TGCGCCAGCAGCTTGGCCCCGGGCCTCGCCTATGGCTACACCTTC. Protein sequence: CASSLAPGLAYGYTF.

This chain connects TRBV9 to TRBJ1-5, with D hard to call. The V and J ends lost 3 bases and 3 bases respectively, with 7 bases between them. The CDR3 contains 13 residues. Germline loops: CDR1 SGDLS, CDR2 YYNGEE. CDR3 bases: TGTGCCAGCAGCGAGTCCCTCAATCAGCCCCAGCATTTT. Its translation is CASSESLNQPQHF.

This clonotype has just a few counts. This chain connects TRBV11-1 to TRBJ2-5, with D perhaps TRBD1 (5 bases). This CDR3 has 13 amino acids. With 4 bases removed from V and 4 bases from J, the gap between germline ends came to 10 bases. Germline CDR1 and CDR2: SGHAT and FQDESV (reference sequence). CDR3 nucleotide sequence: TGTGCCAGCAGCTGGTTTCAGGGAGAGACCCAGTACTTC. Protein product: CASSWFQGETQYF.

The CDR3 sequence: CASTPNRGANIQYF. The CDR3 bases are TGTGCCAGCACGCCAAACCGGGGTGCAAACATTCAGTACTTC. The V call is TRBV5-5, the J call TRBJ2-4; D is perhaps TRBD2 (5 bases). Per germline, CDR1 SGHKS and CDR2 YYEKEE (reference sequence). Trimming shortened V by 6 bases and J by 6 bases, and 16 bases separated the two germline ends. The CDR3 covers 14 residues.

J is TRBJ2-1 and V is TRBV6-4; 10 bases fit TRBD2. Per the germline V gene, CDR1 is MRHNA and CDR2 is SNTAGT. The CDR3 totals 13 residues. The V and J ends lost 8 bases and 8 bases, in that order; junction bases with no gene match: 6. This CDR3 reads CASSSGGVDEQFF. For the CDR3, the DNA is TGTGCCAGCTCAAGCGGGGGGGTAGATGAGCAGTTCTTC.

This clonotype was counted only a few times. The rearrangement joins TRBV29-1 to TRBJ2-1; 8 nucleotides match TRBD2. The CDR3 length is 15 residues. The germline V gene encodes CDR1 SQVTM and CDR2 ANQGSEA. Germline trimming cut 0 bases from V and 8 bases from J; bases unmatched to any gene: 9. The CDR3 here is CSVEETGGLMDEQFF. The CDR3 nucleotides read TGCAGCGTTGAAGAGACGGGGGGGCTTATGGATGAGCAGTTCTTC.

The rearrangement uses TRBV2 and TRBJ2-1; weak D call: TRBD1 (5 bases). The germline V and J ends were trimmed by 6 bases and 9 bases, with 21 bases remaining between them. Germline CDR1 reads SNHLY; CDR2 reads FYNNEI. This CDR3 is 15 amino acids long. The CDR3 here is CASRLSDSPLIEQFF. The DNA of the CDR3 is TGTGCCAGCAGACTCTCAGACAGTCCCCTTATTGAGCAGTTCTTC. The full variable domain, in which reference TRBV2 and TRBJ2-1 provide the parts outside the CDR3, is EPEVTQTPSHQVTQMGQEVILRCVPISNHLYFYWYRQILGQKVEFLVSFYNNEISEKSEIFDDQFSVERPDGSNFTLKIRSTKLEDSAMYFCASRLSDSPLIEQFFGPGTRLTVL.

This chain uses TRBV20-1 with TRBJ1-5; D is possibly TRBD1 (6 bases). CDR1 and CDR2 from the germline V gene are DFQATT and SNEGSKA (reference sequence). The length of the CDR3 is 16 residues. V was trimmed by 3 bases and J by 2 bases, leaving 17 bases between them. DNA of the CDR3: TGCAGTGCTAGTAAGGGCAGGGGTCGGGGCAATCAGCCCCAGCATTTT. Encoded protein: CSASKGRGRGNQPQHF.

The sample holds one count of this clonotype. CDR3 DNA sequence: TGTGCCAGCAGTGACAGGATCTCCTACGAGCAGTACTTC. This gives the protein CASSDRISYEQYF. This chain connects TRBV28 to TRBJ2-4; a weak D match, TRBD1 (6 bases). The end of the DNA is better explained by TRBJ2-7, so the J call may be wrong. The CDR3 consists of 13 residues. Germline CDR1 MDHEN, CDR2 SYDVKM.

This chain connects TRBV20-1 to TRBJ2-5, with 10 bases identical to TRBD1. This CDR3 comprises 14 residues. Germline V CDR1 and CDR2: DFQATT, SNEGSKA (reference sequence). V trimming: 6 bases; J trimming: 7 bases; junction bases outside the gene matches: 11. CDR3 bases: TGCAGTGCGAACGGACAGGGGGACAGAGGGACCCAGTACTTC. Translating it yields CSANGQGDRGTQYF.

This clonotype was picked up a small number of times. The chain links TRBV20-1 to TRBJ2-1; 7 positions agree with TRBD2. CDR3 size: 15 residues. Germline V lookup: CDR1 DFQATT, CDR2 SNEGSKA (reference sequence). Trimming removed 6 bases from V and 4 bases from J; junction bases left unmatched: 12. The CDR3 DNA reads as TGCAGTGCCCAATCGCAGCTGGGGGGGTACAATGAGCAGTTCTTC. It yields the protein CSAQSQLGGYNEQFF.

The table lists this clonotype with a few counts. This rearrangement joins TRBV29-1 to TRBJ2-5; weak D call: TRBD2 (5 bases). This CDR3 spans 15 amino acids. Germline-derived CDR1 and CDR2 are SQVTM and ANQGSEA. Trimming took off 6 bases at V and 4 bases at J, with 21 bases between the two ends. In DNA form, the CDR3 reads TGCAGCGTGTCCCCCGGCGGCTCCCGGGGAGAGACCCAGTACTTC. Translation: CSVSPGGSRGETQYF.

CDR3 in amino acids: CATSRVGGTYNEQYF. The CDR3 DNA follows: TGTGCCACCAGCAGAGTTGGGGGTACGTACAATGAGCAGTACTTC. This chain links TRBV15 with TRBJ2-5; D possibly matches TRBD1 or TRBD2 (5 bases each). CDR1 is LNHNV and CDR2 is YYDKDF in the germline V gene (reference sequence). V was pared by 1 base and J by 11 bases, with 20 bases between. The CDR3 contains 15 residues.

The V call is TRBV6-4, the J call TRBJ2-1, with D unclear. Trimming pared 4 bases from V and 5 bases from J, leaving 12 bases between. CDR3 length equals 14 residues. Germline-derived CDR1 and CDR2 are MRHNA and SNTAGT. In nucleotides, the CDR3 is TGTGCCAGCAGTGGGACCTCACAACACAATGAGCAGTTCTTC. Translated: CASSGTSQHNEQFF.

A remark on this clonotype: One junction end disagrees with the germline gene, perhaps due to a read error. The CDR3 sequence: CSVEGTVKPYEQYF. CDR3 DNA: TGCAGCGTCGAAGGGACAGTCAAACCCTACGAGCAGTACTTC. This rearrangement joins TRBV29-1 to TRBJ2-7, with 7 bases fitting TRBD1. The germline gives CDR1 SQVTM, CDR2 ANQGSEA. This CDR3 region has 14 residues.

The chain employs TRBV6-5 and TRBJ1-6; TRBD1 might be the D (5 bases). This CDR3 is 18 amino acids long. The V gene lost 2 bases and the J gene lost 0 bases, with 14 bases spanning the gap. Germline CDR1 reads MNHEY; CDR2 reads SVGAGI. The CDR3 DNA follows: TGTGCCAGCAGTTACAGGGGTCAAAGGAGCTCCTATAATTCACCCCTCCACTTT. This translates into CASSYRGQRSSYNSPLHF.

This chain links TRBV7-2 with TRBJ2-5; the match to TRBD2 covers 7 bases. Per germline, CDR1 SGHTA and CDR2 FQGNSA. The V segment lost 3 bases and the J segment 0 bases; nucleotides outside the gene matches: 4. The CDR3 runs 15 residues. In DNA, the CDR3 is TGTGCCAGCAGCTTGTGGGGAGGGGACCAAGAGACCCAGTACTTC. It translates to CASSLWGGDQETQYF.

The V gene is TRBV6-6, the J gene TRBJ2-5; TRBD1 matches 11 bases. This CDR3 has 15 residues. CDR1 is MNHNY and CDR2 is SVGAGI in the germline V gene (reference sequence). J was trimmed by 11 bases and V by 2 bases; bases with no gene match: 10. As DNA, the CDR3 is TGTGCCAGCAGTTACCTCGCGGGACAGGGGGGAGAGCAGTACTTC. Protein: CASSYLAGQGGEQYF.

The table lists this clonotype with a few counts. The chain has TRBV6-2 or TRBV6-3 and TRBJ2-7; 9 bases match TRBD1. V was clipped by 6 bases and J by 0 bases; unmatched bases: 6. Germline assignment: CDR1 MNHEY and CDR2 SVGEGT. The length of the CDR3 is 15 residues. CDR3 region: CASRQGTGTSYEQYF. The CDR3 DNA is TGTGCCAGCAGACAAGGGACAGGGACCTCCTACGAGCAGTACTTC.

The V and J genes are TRBV20-1 and TRBJ2-7, with 9 bases lining up with TRBD1. The germline V gene has CDR1 DFQATT and CDR2 SNEGSKA (reference sequence). There are 14 residues in the CDR3. J lost 5 bases, V lost 6 bases, and 11 bases had no gene match. The CDR3 bases are TGCAGTGCCAGACATTTACAGGGGGCTGACGAGCAGTACTTC. Translating gives CSARHLQGADEQYF.

This rearrangement joins TRBV20-1 to TRBJ2-3; 11 bases match TRBD1. This CDR3 has 13 amino acids. Looked up from germline, CDR1 is DFQATT and CDR2 is SNEGSKA (reference sequence). Trimming took 5 bases from V and 5 from J; bases not matched to a gene: 3. CDR3 sequence reads: CSARTGGIDTQYF. The CDR3 nucleotides read TGCAGTGCTCGGACAGGGGGCATAGATACGCAGTATTTT.

This clonotype was detected once. The chain has TRBV20-1 and TRBJ1-2, with D possibly TRBD1 on 5 matching bases. V was pared by 2 bases and J by 7 bases, with 14 bases between. This CDR3 is built from 13 residues. Germline V gene sequence: CDR1 DFQATT, CDR2 SNEGSKA (reference sequence). CDR3 amino acids: CSARTGAGGGYTF. The CDR3 DNA reads TGCAGTGCTAGAACCGGGGCTGGAGGTGGCTACACCTTC.